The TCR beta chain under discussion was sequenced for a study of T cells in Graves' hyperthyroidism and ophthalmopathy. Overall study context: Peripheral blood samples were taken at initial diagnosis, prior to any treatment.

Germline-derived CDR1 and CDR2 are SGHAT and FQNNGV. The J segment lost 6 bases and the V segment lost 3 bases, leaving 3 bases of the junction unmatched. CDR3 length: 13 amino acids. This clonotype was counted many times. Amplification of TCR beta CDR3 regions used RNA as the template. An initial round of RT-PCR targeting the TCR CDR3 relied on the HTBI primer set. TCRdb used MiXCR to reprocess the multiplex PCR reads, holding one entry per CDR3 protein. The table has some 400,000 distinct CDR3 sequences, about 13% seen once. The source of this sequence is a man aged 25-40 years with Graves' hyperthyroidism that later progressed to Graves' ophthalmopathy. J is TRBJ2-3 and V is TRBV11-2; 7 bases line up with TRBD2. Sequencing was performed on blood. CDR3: CASSFGGVDTQYF. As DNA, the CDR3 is TGTGCCAGCAGCTTTGGGGGGGTGGATACGCAGTATTTT.